The 27 T cell receptor beta chains reported below all come from one sample, sequenced in a study of blood T cells in healthy people across ages. Combining a sample-barcoded 5' primer with a J-beta primer mix, a second PCR ran for about 7 to 11 cycles. TCRdb reprocessed the 5' RACE reads with MiXCR, giving one entry per CDR3 protein. The repertoire holds some 1.4 million distinct CDR3 sequences, 42% seen once, with 7.9% in the top ten. Material for sequencing was blood. These receptor sequences come from a woman aged 18-30 years in good health.

This clonotype was seen ten or more times. The chain has TRBV6-2 or TRBV6-3 and TRBJ2-7; D remains unclear. CDR1 is MNHEY and CDR2 is SVGEGT in the germline V gene. The germline V and J ends were trimmed by 5 bases and 3 bases, with 8 bases remaining between them. The CDR3 has 12 residues. The chain's CDR3 is CASSRLDYEQYF. The CDR3 DNA sequence: TGTGCCAGCAGTCGGCTAGACTACGAGCAGTACTTC.

J is TRBJ1-1 and V is TRBV25-1; D call uncertain. The V gene lost 7 bases and the J gene lost 1 base, with 16 bases spanning the gap. CDR3 length: 15 residues. Germline V CDR1 and CDR2: MGHDK, SYGVNS. CDR3 in amino acids: CASNRRTAANTEAFF. DNA of the CDR3: TGTGCCAGCAATCGCCGGACGGCGGCGAACACTGAAGCTTTCTTT.

This clonotype was recorded at least ten times. V gene TRBV13 combines with J gene TRBJ1-2; D is ambiguous. Germline CDR1 and CDR2: PRHDT and FYEKMQ (reference sequence). This CDR3 region has 13 residues. V shed 4 bases and J shed 4 bases, with 10 bases lying between them. CDR3: CASSSPQGYGYTF. In DNA, the CDR3 is TGTGCCAGCAGCTCCCCTCAAGGCTATGGCTACACCTTC.

This clonotype was detected many times. The chain employs TRBV9 and TRBJ1-2; maybe TRBD1 (6 bases). The CDR3 runs to 13 residues. The germline V gene has CDR1 SGDLS and CDR2 YYNGEE. V lost 5 bases and J 2 bases, leaving 10 bases between the germline ends. As DNA, the CDR3 is TGTGCCAGCAGTGTTCAGGGGAACTATGGCTACACCTTC. Its protein is CASSVQGNYGYTF.

This clonotype was seen more than once but under ten times. V is TRBV7-2 and J is TRBJ2-1, with TRBD2 matching over 7 bases. V was pared by 5 bases and J by 2 bases, with 9 bases of the junction left unmatched. The CDR3 runs 16 residues. Looked up from germline, CDR1 is SGHTA and CDR2 is FQGNSA. The CDR3 loop reads CASSPLGRETYNEQFF. The CDR3 DNA is TGTGCCAGCAGCCCCTTGGGGCGGGAGACCTACAATGAGCAGTTCTTC.

The chain uses TRBV14 and TRBJ2-7, with 7 bases matching TRBD1. Trimming took 4 bases from V and 1 from J; bases not matched to a gene: 4. CDR1 and CDR2 from the germline V gene are SGHDN and FVKESK. The CDR3 spans 14 residues. The CDR3 reads CASSPHRGSYEQYF. CDR3 bases: TGTGCCAGCAGCCCCCACAGGGGTTCCTACGAGCAGTACTTC.

The rearrangement joins TRBV20-1 to TRBJ2-7, with TRBD1 matching 7 bases. Germline CDR1 is DFQATT and CDR2 is SNEGSKA (reference sequence). The J segment lost 3 bases and the V segment lost 6 bases, leaving 14 bases of the junction unmatched. The CDR3 loop spans 15 amino acids. CDR3 sequence: CSAQRGDRANYEQYF. The CDR3 DNA is TGCAGTGCCCAAAGGGGCGACAGGGCCAACTACGAGCAGTACTTC.

This clonotype has just a few counts. The rearrangement joins TRBV6-5 to TRBJ2-7; 8 nucleotides align to TRBD1. CDR3 length: 13 residues. The V gene's germline CDR1 is MNHEY and CDR2 SVGAGI. The trim removed 5 bases at V and 3 bases at J, leaving 3 bases unmatched. The CDR3 coding sequence is TGTGCCAGCAGTGGGGGACAGGACTACGAGCAGTACTTC. Residues: CASSGGQDYEQYF.

This clonotype was counted between two and nine times. This chain uses TRBV7-2 with TRBJ2-2; 7 bases fit TRBD2. This CDR3 has 15 residues. V was pared by 4 bases and J by 2 bases, with 4 bases of the junction left unmatched. Germline CDR1 reads SGHTA; CDR2 reads FQGNSA. CDR3 nucleotides: TGTGCCAGCAGCTCCCGGACTAGTAACACCGGGGAGCTGTTTTTT. Encoded protein: CASSSRTSNTGELFF.

By sample share, this clonotype is medium-sized. The chain employs TRBV29-1 and TRBJ1-1, with TRBD1 as a possible D gene (5 bases). CDR3 length: 12 residues. Germline V gene data show CDR1 as SQVTM and CDR2 as ANQGSEA. V lost 4 bases and J lost 0, with 6 bases in between. CDR3 nucleotide sequence: TGCAGCGTTGGGGGGGTGAACACTGAAGCTTTCTTT. Amino acid sequence: CSVGGVNTEAFF.

The DNA of the CDR3 is TGCGGTACAGGGACGGCCAGGGGAAAGTGGGATACGCAGTATTTT. Encoded protein: CGTGTARGKWDTQYF. The chain carries TRBV20-1 and TRBJ2-3, with a tentative D call TRBD1 (6 bases). There are 15 residues in the CDR3. In germline, CDR1 is DFQATT, CDR2 SNEGSKA (reference sequence).

V usage is TRBV20-1 and J usage is TRBJ2-7; no definite D call. CDR3 length equals 13 residues. With 6 bases removed from V and 2 bases from J, the gap between germline ends came to 14 bases. Germline lookup yields CDR1 DFQATT and CDR2 SNEGSKA (reference sequence). The CDR3 bases are TGCAGTGCGGGTAGGAATGCGCCCTACGAGCAGTACTTC. Protein product: CSAGRNAPYEQYF.

The V gene is TRBV20-1, the J gene TRBJ2-3; 7 bases agree with TRBD2. Looked up from germline, CDR1 is DFQATT and CDR2 is SNEGSKA (reference sequence). The CDR3 loop spans 13 amino acids. The CDR3 nucleotides read TGCAGCCTGGTTGGGGGGGGTCCAGATACGCAGTATTTT. As protein: CSLVGGGPDTQYF.

The rearrangement joins TRBV15 to TRBJ2-7; 9 bases are a match to TRBD1. The CDR3 contains 15 residues. V shed 2 bases, J shed 7 bases, and the junction held 9 bases outside the gene matches. Germline CDR1 and CDR2: LNHNV and YYDKDF (reference sequence). The CDR3 protein is CATSRRQGEGNEQYF. CDR3 bases: TGTGCCACCAGCAGAAGACAGGGGGAAGGCAATGAGCAGTACTTC.

V gene TRBV10-1 combines with J gene TRBJ1-1, with a tentative D call TRBD1 (6 bases). The CDR3 runs to 14 residues. V lost 6 bases, J lost 5 bases, and 16 bases lay in between. Germline CDR1 reads WNHNN; CDR2 reads SYGVQD (reference sequence). The CDR3 bases are TGCGCCAGCAGCGACGGAATCACAGGGACTGAAGCTTTCTTT. This sequence encodes CASSDGITGTEAFF.

V gene TRBV20-1 combines with J gene TRBJ1-2, with no clear D. Trimming pared 3 bases from V and 1 base from J, leaving 18 bases between. The CDR3 contains 16 residues. CDR1 and CDR2 from the germline V gene are DFQATT and SNEGSKA (reference sequence). Here the CDR3 reads CSARNFEGSINYGYTF. CDR3 sequence (DNA): TGCAGTGCTAGGAATTTTGAAGGCAGCATTAACTATGGCTACACCTTC.

This chain links TRBV20-1 with TRBJ2-1; D is unclear. The CDR3 has 14 residues. Germline CDR1 reads DFQATT; CDR2 reads SNEGSKA (reference sequence). Trimming shortened V by 0 bases and J by 8 bases, and 14 bases separated the two germline ends. DNA of the CDR3: TGCAGTGCTAGAGATCTTGGGTCATACGATGAGCAGTTCTTC. Translating gives CSARDLGSYDEQFF.

This clonotype was counted between two and nine times. V usage is TRBV4-1 and J usage is TRBJ2-3; D possibly corresponds to TRBD2 (6 bases). Trimming cost V 1 base and J 7 bases, with 24 bases left between them. The CDR3 length is 18 residues. Germline V gene lookup returns CDR1 MGHRA and CDR2 YSYEKL. The CDR3 spells CASSQVTYRDSAGNTQYF. For the CDR3, the DNA is TGCGCCAGCAGCCAAGTAACATACCGGGACTCGGCGGGGAATACGCAGTATTTT.

This clonotype has more than one count but fewer than ten. The chain is built from TRBV10-3 and TRBJ2-3; D not resolved. Germline lookup yields CDR1 ENHRY and CDR2 SYGVKD. The CDR3 consists of 11 residues. The V and J ends lost 3 bases and 8 bases respectively, with 6 bases between them. The DNA of the CDR3 is TGTGCCATCAGTGAAGAAGCTACGCAGTATTTT. It encodes CAISEEATQYF.

Here the CDR3 reads CASRRAGLSSGANVLTF. The CDR3 DNA sequence: TGTGCCAGCAGGAGGGCAGGGCTATCCTCTGGGGCCAACGTCCTGACTTTC. The chain links TRBV7-9 to TRBJ2-6, with D perhaps given as TRBD1 or TRBD2 (5 bases each). Looked up from germline, CDR1 is SEHNR and CDR2 is FQNEAQ (reference sequence). V was clipped by 6 bases and J by 0 bases, with 15 bases between them. This CDR3 spans 17 amino acids.

This clonotype has ten or more counts. The rearrangement links TRBV7-8 to TRBJ2-1; D is possibly TRBD1 or TRBD2 (5 bases each). CDR1 is SGHVS and CDR2 is FQNEAQ in the germline V gene. V lost 9 bases to trimming and J lost 5 bases, with 8 bases between them. The CDR3 sequence is 11 residues long. This CDR3 reads CASRGNNEQFF. CDR3 bases: TGTGCCAGTCGGGGCAACAATGAGCAGTTCTTC.

The CDR3 reads CAIRAPSGMNTEAFF. The CDR3 region has the DNA TGTGCCATACGGGCACCTTCTGGGATGAACACTGAAGCTTTCTTT. The gene calls are TRBV10-3 and TRBJ1-1; D is undetermined. The germline gives CDR1 ENHRY, CDR2 SYGVKD. The CDR3 consists of 15 residues. The V gene lost 9 bases and the J gene lost 0 bases, with 17 bases spanning the gap.

In this sample, this clonotype turned up a few times. The J gene is TRBJ2-1, the V gene TRBV30, with 14 bases that match TRBD2. Germline V lookup: CDR1 GTSNPN, CDR2 SVGIG (reference sequence). CDR3 length: 14 residues. V shed 8 bases and J 9 bases; nucleotides not matched to a gene: 9. CDR3 DNA sequence: TGTGCCGGAGGGACTAGCGGGAGTCTGGGTGAGCAGTTCTTC. This gives the protein CAGGTSGSLGEQFF.

The V gene is TRBV20-1, the J gene TRBJ2-1; 7 bases agree with TRBD1. Germline values: CDR1 DFQATT, CDR2 SNEGSKA (reference sequence). The CDR3 is made up of 19 amino acids. Trimming took 2 bases from V and 0 from J; bases not matched to a gene: 16. In nucleotides, the CDR3 is TGCAGTGCTAGACTTACAGGGGCCGCCCCCCCCGGCTCCTACAATGAGCAGTTCTTC. It specifies CSARLTGAAPPGSYNEQFF.

The V and J genes are TRBV6-1 and TRBJ2-1, with D unresolved. The germline gives CDR1 MNHNS, CDR2 SASEGT. The CDR3 runs to 17 residues. Trimming stripped 6 bases from V and 0 bases from J, with 18 bases between. This CDR3 is CASSLFPGPSSYNEQFF. As DNA, the CDR3 is TGTGCCAGCAGCCTCTTCCCGGGCCCCAGCTCCTACAATGAGCAGTTCTTC.

This clonotype occurred a few times. V gene TRBV9 combines with J gene TRBJ2-4, with unresolved D. Germline V CDR1 and CDR2: SGDLS, YYNGEE. The CDR3 totals 16 residues. Trimming took 3 bases from V and 6 from J, leaving 19 bases between them. The CDR3 region is CASSERETPALNIQYF. DNA for the CDR3: TGTGCCAGCAGCGAGAGAGAGACGCCAGCCCTAAACATTCAGTACTTC. The whole variable domain, filled in from reference TRBV9 and TRBJ2-4, reads DSGVTQTPKHLITATGQRVTLRCSPRSGDLSVYWYQQSLDQGLQFLIQYYNGEERAKGNILERFSAQQFPDLHSELNLSSLELGDSALYFCASSERETPALNIQYFGAGTRLSVL.

The rearrangement links TRBV5-1 to TRBJ1-2, with 7 bases that match TRBD1. Trimming took 1 base from V and 3 from J; bases not matched to a gene: 6. CDR1 is SGHRS, CDR2 YFSETQ, per germline. This CDR3 comprises 15 residues. CDR3 in amino acids: CASSLSRGGDYGYTF. Here the CDR3 DNA reads TGCGCCAGCAGCTTGAGCAGGGGGGGCGACTATGGCTACACCTTC.